This T cell receptor beta chain appears in the sequencing data of a study of cytomegalovirus exposure and HLA in healthy donors. The study, taken as a whole, reports: The authors later found HLA-associated TCR beta chains more clonally expanded than equally common others. Rarity held for most TCR sequences, but there were some public TCRs that occurred in many donors. In a later analysis, most CMV-associated TCR beta chains appeared HLA-restricted.

Despite likely unrecorded immune exposures, the donors were nominally healthy at the time of sampling. As to this clone: Antigen unknown.

A multiplex PCR was run with 60 Vbeta primers and 13 Jbeta primers. TCRdb keeps only in-frame clones here, not all; method: immunoSEQ multiplex PCR. The top ten clones hold roughly 8.3% of a sample with 110,000 or so clones, under 70% of them seen once. V shed 1 base and J 10 bases; nucleotides not matched to a gene: 5. Per the germline V gene, CDR1 is SGHTA and CDR2 is FQGNSA. The CDR3 is 15 amino acids. The receptor comes from a man younger than 30 in good health and CMV-seropositive. The material sequenced was PBMCs. The J gene is TRBJ2-1, the V gene TRBV7-2; 12 bases are shared with TRBD1. The CDR3 DNA reads as TGTGCCAGCAGCTTAGGGGGACAGGGGGCAGGCGAGCAGTTCTTC. Its protein is CASSLGGQGAGEQFF.